Shown below are 10 T cell receptor beta chains from a single sample sequenced in a study of cytomegalovirus exposure and HLA in healthy donors. Primers included in the PCR were 60 Vbeta and 13 Jbeta primers. This table comes from immunoSEQ multiplex PCR, and its TCRdb copy is limited to in-frame clones, with some not included. The sample lists 100,000 to 150,000 clones; more than 65% were seen once. Material: PBMCs. The source is a woman aged 55-69 years in good health and CMV-seropositive.

The chain links TRBV7-9 to TRBJ2-7, with TRBD2 identical over 14 bases. J was trimmed by 1 base and V by 5 bases; bases with no gene match: 7. The CDR3 runs 17 residues. CDR1 SEHNR and CDR2 FQNEAQ come from the germline V gene (reference sequence). The CDR3 DNA reads as TGTGCCAGCAGCGGCTACGGGACTAGCGGGAGATCCTACGAGCAGTACTTC. It specifies CASSGYGTSGRSYEQYF.

This chain links TRBV19 with TRBJ1-1; a weak D match, TRBD1 (5 bases). The ends were cut back, 3 bases at V and 3 bases at J, with 14 bases in the middle. Germline V gene sequence: CDR1 LNHDA, CDR2 SQIVND (reference sequence). The CDR3 is 15 amino acids. CDR3 loop: CASSIRGEGYTEAFF. In DNA form, the CDR3 reads TGTGCCAGTAGTATTCGAGGGGAGGGGTACACTGAAGCTTTCTTT.

This rearrangement joins TRBV5-1 to TRBJ2-5; TRBD2 aligns across 7 bases. With 5 bases clipped from V and 2 bases from J, the junction kept 9 bases outside the gene matches. CDR1 and CDR2 (germline): SGHRS, YFSETQ. The CDR3 runs 15 residues. In nucleotides, the CDR3 is TGCGCCAGCAGGTCGTCTAGCGGAGGTCAAGAGACCCAGTACTTC. Its translation: CASRSSSGGQETQYF.

This clone was recorded only once. This sequence joins TRBV4-3 and TRBJ2-7, with 8 nucleotides matching TRBD2. The CDR3 consists of 15 residues. Unmatched junction bases numbered 9, after V lost 5 bases and J lost 3 bases. Germline values: CDR1 LGHNA, CDR2 YSLEER. DNA for the CDR3: TGCGCCAGCAGCTTATCTCCGGGGGGGCTCTACGAGCAGTACTTC. It translates to CASSLSPGGLYEQYF.

This clone was recorded once. The V and J genes are TRBV20-1 and TRBJ2-7; D gene ambiguous. The CDR3 covers 10 residues. Per the germline V gene, CDR1 is DFQATT and CDR2 is SNEGSKA (reference sequence). Trimming stripped 6 bases from V and 4 bases from J, with 7 bases between. CDR3 loop: CSAVTYEQYF. The DNA of the CDR3 is TGCAGTGCCGTGACATACGAGCAGTACTTC.

The chain couples TRBV19 to TRBJ2-2; D possibly corresponds to TRBD2 (6 bases). Trimming removed 8 bases at V and 4 bases at J, with 23 bases between. The germline CDR1 and CDR2 sequences are LNHDA and SQIVND (reference sequence). The CDR3 extends over 17 amino acids. In DNA form, the CDR3 reads TGTGCCAGTGCGATCGGGGGAGGAAGTAGAGGCACCGGGGAGCTGTTTTTT. It is translated as CASAIGGGSRGTGELFF.

The chain has TRBV18 and TRBJ2-7, with a possible D match to TRBD2 (6 bases). This CDR3 has 14 amino acids. The ends were cut back, 3 bases at V and 3 bases at J, with 12 bases in the middle. The V gene's germline CDR1 is KGHSH and CDR2 LQKENI. CDR3 amino acids: CASSPWREYYEQYF. The DNA of the CDR3 is TGTGCCAGCTCACCGTGGAGGGAGTACTACGAGCAGTACTTC. The full variable domain, in which reference TRBV18 and TRBJ2-7 provide the parts outside the CDR3, is NAGVMQNPRHLVRRRGQEARLRCSPMKGHSHVYWYRQLPEEGLKFMVYLQKENIIDESGMPKERFSAEFPKEGPSILRIQQVVRGDSAAYFCASSPWREYYEQYFGPGTRLTVT.

This clone came up a few times. CDR3 in DNA: TGTGCCAGCAGGTTAATGGACACTAACTATGGCTACACCTTC. Protein: CASRLMDTNYGYTF. The chain carries TRBV7-2 and TRBJ1-2; D might be TRBD1 (5 bases). The CDR3 runs to 14 residues. CDR1 and CDR2 (germline): SGHTA, FQGNSA. V lost 6 bases and J lost 0, with 11 bases in between.

In its sample, this clone was seen a few times. The rearrangement links TRBV7-9 to TRBJ2-4; possibly TRBD2 for D (6 bases). CDR1 is SEHNR and CDR2 is FQNEAQ in the germline V gene (reference sequence). The CDR3 is made up of 13 amino acids. V was cut by 5 bases and J by 4 bases, with 9 bases left in between. The CDR3 is CASSLGGKNIQYF. CDR3 in DNA: TGTGCCAGCAGCCTCGGGGGAAAAAACATTCAGTACTTC.

In this sample, this clone turned up a few times. Other DNA sequences within the sample encode an identical CDR3. The chain recombines TRBV7-2 with TRBJ2-7, with 10 bases aligning to TRBD2. Germline CDR1 reads SGHTA; CDR2 reads FQGNSA. V dropped 3 bases and J dropped 6; count of bases not matched to a gene: 8. CDR3 length: 15 residues. This CDR3 is CASSFRTSGRGEQYF. Written as DNA, the CDR3 is TGTGCCAGCAGCTTCCGGACTAGCGGCCGGGGCGAGCAGTACTTC.